The 20 T cell receptor beta chains reported below all come from one sample, sequenced in a study of tumor-infiltrating lymphocytes in primary liver carcinoma. cDNA specific to TCR beta was made from 450 to 650 ng of total RNA, with a constant-region primer employed for priming. Employing slightly modified ARM-PCR, three nested multiplex PCR rounds were run, and these gave rise to the TCR beta libraries. For roughly 10 cycles apiece, the opening two PCR rounds ran with TRBV1-TRBV30 forward primers and a C-beta reverse primer. TCRdb re-called the multiplex PCR reads with MiXCR, one entry per CDR3 protein. This repertoire shows fewer than 200,000 distinct CDR3 sequences, just under 85% found once; its top ten account for 18%. Unsorted bulk tissue of about 19-31 mg yielded co-extracted RNA and DNA. Sequenced material: tumor tissue from primary liver carcinoma. The source is a man between 35 and 55 years old with primary liver carcinoma and hepatitis B virus infection.

This clonotype was detected only a few times. J is TRBJ1-5 and V is TRBV15; 9 bases are shared with TRBD1. J lost 4 bases, V lost 3 bases, and 7 bases had no gene match. Germline V lookup: CDR1 LNHNV, CDR2 YYDKDF (reference sequence). This CDR3 is built from 16 residues. In nucleotides, the CDR3 is TGTGCCACCAGCAGGGCCGGGACAGGGTCGAATCAGCCCCAGCATTTT. Protein sequence: CATSRAGTGSNQPQHF.

V usage is TRBV14 and J usage is TRBJ1-4; no reliable D call. This CDR3 region has 13 residues. Germline CDR1 reads SGHDN; CDR2 reads FVKESK. Trimming shortened V by 7 bases and J by 10 bases, and 16 bases separated the two germline ends. CDR3 bases: TGTGCCAGCATCTATTCCTTCGAAGGAAAACTGTTTTTT. Translated, it gives CASIYSFEGKLFF. Full variable domain (remainder filled in from reference TRBV14 and TRBJ1-4): EAGVTQFPSHSVIEKGQTVTLRCDPISGHDNLYWYRRVMGKEIKFLLHFVKESKQDESGMPNNRFLAERTGGTYSTLKVQPAELEDSGVYFCASIYSFEGKLFFGSGTQLSVL.

Remarks on this clonotype: Germline is not matched at one junction end, which may reflect a read error. The J gene is TRBJ1-1, the V gene TRBV4-1, with D unclear. The V gene's germline CDR1 is MGHRA and CDR2 YSYEKL. This CDR3 spans 17 amino acids. Written as DNA, the CDR3 is TGCGCCAACAGCCAAGAATTGGACCTAAGGATGAACACTGAAGCTTTCTTT. The encoded protein is CANSQELDLRMNTEAFF.

The CDR3 nucleotides read TGTGCCAGTAGCCTGGACGTAAACTCCTACGAGCAGTACTTC. Translation gives CASSLDVNSYEQYF. J is TRBJ2-7 and V is TRBV5-6; D unclear. Germline values: CDR1 SGHDT, CDR2 YYEEEE. The ends were cut back, 8 bases at V and 0 bases at J, with 15 bases in the middle. The CDR3 has 14 amino acids.

Of note for this clonotype: One end of the junction fails to match germline, which may point to a read error. This rearrangement joins TRBV6-2 or TRBV6-3 to TRBJ2-2, with 9 bases aligning to TRBD2. The CDR3 loop spans 16 amino acids. Looked up from germline, CDR1 is MNHEY and CDR2 is SVGEGT. CDR3 region: CTSSLSGSRNTGELFF. The CDR3 coding sequence is TGTACCAGCAGTCTTAGCGGGAGTCGGAACACCGGGGAACTGTTTTTT.

Notes on this clonotype: Likely a read error: the CDR3 ends without its conserved phenylalanine or tryptophan. The rearrangement uses TRBV6-5 and TRBJ1-5; a possible D gene is TRBD1 (6 bases). Germline CDR1 reads MNHEY; CDR2 reads SVGAGI. This CDR3 comprises 14 residues. DNA for the CDR3: TGTGCCAGCAGTCTCAAGGGGGGAAATCAGCCTCAGCATTCT. Translation: CASSLKGGNQPQHS.

In the case of this clonotype: The junction differs from germline at one of its ends, possibly a read error. Here the CDR3 reads CATRGSSYNELFF. CDR3 DNA sequence: TGTGCCACCCGTGGGAGTTCCTACAATGAGCTGTTCTTC. The chain combines TRBV6-5 with TRBJ2-1; perhaps TRBD2 as D (5 bases). From germline, CDR1 is MNHEY and CDR2 SVGAGI. The CDR3 totals 13 residues.

As regards this clonotype: The junction and the germline gene differ at one end; a read error may be behind it. The chain joins TRBV28 to TRBJ1-1; unclear D gene. Germline CDR1 is MDHEN and CDR2 is SYDVKM. This CDR3 spans 14 amino acids. For the CDR3, the DNA is TGTGCCAGCAGTGGTGAGAGAATGAACACTGAAACTTTCTTT. Protein: CASSGERMNTETFF.

This clonotype has a count of ten or more. The chain recombines TRBV5-1 with TRBJ2-6, with D perhaps TRBD1 (6 bases). Germline lookup yields CDR1 SGHRS and CDR2 YFSETQ. The CDR3 loop spans 17 amino acids. Trimming took off 0 bases at V and 2 bases at J, with 12 bases between the two ends. The CDR3 DNA sequence: TGCGCCAGCAGCTTGGGTGGGACACGGGCTGGGGCCAACGTCCTGACTTTC. This encodes CASSLGGTRAGANVLTF.

As to this clonotype: The conserved final phenylalanine or tryptophan is absent from the CDR3, which likely points to a read error. The limits of the CDR3 on the DNA are not certain, so only TCRdb's listed CDR3 is given. The chain employs TRBV12-5 and TRBJ1-1; the table names TRBD1, a call not compared with the DNA. The V gene's germline CDR1 is LGHNT and CDR2 FRNRAP. The CDR3 length is 17 residues, termini included. The CDR3 reads CGSGLPKNRDKDTEAFL.

The rearrangement joins TRBV14 to TRBJ2-1, with 9 bases matching TRBD1. This CDR3 region has 13 residues. Germline values: CDR1 SGHDN, CDR2 FVKESK. V trimming: 4 bases; J trimming: 15 bases; junction bases outside the gene matches: 10. CDR3 sequence: CASSPGTGNEWFF. The CDR3 region has the DNA TGTGCCAGCAGCCCCGGGACAGGGAATGAGTGGTTCTTC.

This clonotype was observed at least ten times. The gene calls are TRBV5-1 and TRBJ2-7, with D maybe TRBD2 (8 bases). V dropped 0 bases and J dropped 6 bases, with 16 bases sitting between them. There are 15 residues in the CDR3. From germline, CDR1 is SGHRS and CDR2 YFSETQ. The CDR3 DNA follows: TGCGCCAGCAGCTTGGTGGCAGGGGGGACTAGCGAGCAGTACTTC. Encoded protein: CASSLVAGGTSEQYF.

For this clonotype: Germline is not matched at one junction end, which may reflect a read error. The chain employs TRBV7-8 and TRBJ2-7, with D hard to call. CDR1 SGHVS and CDR2 FQNEAQ come from the germline V gene. The CDR3 extends over 15 amino acids. Here the CDR3 reads CVSTVRSAPTYEQYF. CDR3 sequence (DNA): TGTGTCAGCACCGTTCGGTCGGCACCGACGTACGAGCAGTACTTC.

For this clonotype: The CDR3 ends on some other residue instead of the conserved phenylalanine or tryptophan, so this is likely a read error. The chain recombines TRBV5-4 with TRBJ2-1, with TRBD2 matching 12 bases. The ends lost 9 bases at V and 13 bases at J; junction bases unmatched: 11. CDR1 SGHNT and CDR2 YYREEE come from the germline V gene (reference sequence). The length of the CDR3 is 13 residues. The CDR3 reads CAMTSGRPNGQFL. CDR3 nucleotides: TGTGCCATGACTAGCGGGAGACCCAATGGCCAGTTCCTA.

The chain recombines TRBV5-4 with TRBJ2-5, with TRBD1 matching over 8 bases. Germline V gives CDR1 SGHNT, CDR2 YYREEE (reference sequence). This CDR3 comprises 16 residues. With V trimmed by 4 bases and J by 9 bases, 17 bases remained unmatched. The CDR3 spells CASSGSTGGRMESQYF. Here the CDR3 DNA reads TGTGCCAGCAGCGGATCCACAGGGGGGAGGATGGAGTCCCAGTACTTC.

The gene calls are TRBV20-1 and TRBJ2-3; 12 nucleotides match TRBD2. CDR1 and CDR2 (germline): DFQATT, SNEGSKA (reference sequence). The junction had 7 bases not matched to a gene; V was cut back by 3 bases and J by 0 bases. This CDR3 is built from 17 residues. In DNA form, the CDR3 reads TGCAGTGCTAGGAGACTAGCGGGAGCATTTAGCACAGATACGCAGTATTTT. It is translated as CSARRLAGAFSTDTQYF.

This clonotype was found a few times. In this CDR3 the conserved last residue, phenylalanine or tryptophan, is missing, so a read error is likely. J is TRBJ2-7 and V is TRBV6-1, with D hard to call. CDR3 length: 14 amino acids. Per the germline V gene, CDR1 is MNHNS and CDR2 is SASEGT. The CDR3 sequence: CVSSEVGSAYEQYI. The CDR3 DNA follows: TGTGTCAGCAGTGAAGTCGGCAGCGCCTACGAGCAGTACATC.

On this clonotype itself: A junction boundary mismatches the germline segment, possibly from a read error. The chain combines TRBV29-1 with TRBJ2-5; D could derive from TRBD1 or TRBD2 (5 bases each). CDR1 and CDR2 from the germline V gene are SQVTM and ANQGSEA. The CDR3 sequence is 12 residues long. This CDR3 is CSAWGYQESQYF. As DNA, the CDR3 is TGCAGTGCCTGGGGGTACCAAGAGTCCCAGTACTTC.

The chain combines TRBV4-1 with TRBJ2-7; 7 positions agree with TRBD1. Per the germline V gene, CDR1 is MGHRA and CDR2 is YSYEKL. This CDR3 spans 12 amino acids. CDR3 protein: CISRGRGEEQYF. Here the CDR3 DNA reads TGCATCAGCAGGGGGAGAGGGGAAGAGCAGTACTTC.

As for this clonotype: The junction differs from germline at one of its ends, possibly a read error. This chain links TRBV5-4 with TRBJ2-6; 8 nucleotides align to TRBD1. The CDR3 totals 17 residues. From germline, CDR1 is SGHNT and CDR2 YYREEE (reference sequence). The CDR3 sequence: CASSSTPGQGGANVLSF. The CDR3 nucleotides read TGTGCCAGCAGCTCAACACCAGGACAGGGTGGGGCCAACGTCCTGAGTTTC.